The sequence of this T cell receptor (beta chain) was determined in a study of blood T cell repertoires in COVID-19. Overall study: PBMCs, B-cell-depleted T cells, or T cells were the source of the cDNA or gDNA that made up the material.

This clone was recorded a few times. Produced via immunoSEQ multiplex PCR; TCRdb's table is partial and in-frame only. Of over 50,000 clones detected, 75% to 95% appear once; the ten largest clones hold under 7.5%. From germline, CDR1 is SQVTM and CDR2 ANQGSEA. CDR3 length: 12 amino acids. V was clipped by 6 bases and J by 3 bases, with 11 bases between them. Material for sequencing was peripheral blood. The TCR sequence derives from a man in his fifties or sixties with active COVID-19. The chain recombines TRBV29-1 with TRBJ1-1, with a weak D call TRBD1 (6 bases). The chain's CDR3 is CSVRSGDTEAFF. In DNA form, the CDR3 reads TGCAGCGTCCGATCAGGGGACACTGAAGCTTTCTTT.